Sequencing of this T cell receptor beta chain was carried out in a study of Graves' ophthalmopathy and Graves' hyperthyroidism. Notes on the study in general: Built on 13 signatures, a model told ophthalmopathy apart from stable hyperthyroidism with 85% to 90% sensitivity and over 80% specificity.

This clonotype was counted a few times. Its specificity is not known. Germline CDR1 reads DFQATT; CDR2 reads SNEGSKA (reference sequence). The V segment lost 7 bases and the J segment 6 bases; nucleotides outside the gene matches: 13. The CDR3 contains 14 residues. From RNA, the CDR3 regions of TCR beta chains were amplified and sequenced. Second-round multiplex PCR came after a first-round RT-PCR that employed HTBI primers. One entry per CDR3 protein, called by TCRdb with MiXCR from the multiplex PCR reads. The table shows 740,000 or so distinct CDR3 sequences, with roughly 40% occurring only once. This chain links TRBV20-1 with TRBJ1-2, with 8 bases identical to TRBD1. The sequence derives from an adult man with Graves' ophthalmopathy. Sequencing used peripheral blood. The DNA of the CDR3 is TGCAGTGTTCCGGGACAGGCAAATTGGGATGGCTACACCTTC. Translating it yields CSVPGQANWDGYTF.